The 27 T cell receptor beta chains below come from one sample, sequenced in a study of T cells after yellow fever vaccination (dated by TCRdb to about 2019). The treatment or condition label for this specimen denotes: live attenuated yellow fever vaccine strain. The method was 5' RACE. The instrument was an Illumina HiSeq 2500. TCRdb reprocessing: public reads trimmed at Q25 with fastp, clones called with MiXCR, in-frame beta chains kept. Each CDR3 protein appears once, grouped with its most common genes and DNA. A total of a few hundred thousand distinct CDR3 sequences appear in this sample, less than 20% of them only once. Clones ranked in the top ten supply around 15% of the sample. This material consisted of PBMCs, taken 5 to 6 days after the first yellow fever vaccination. Receptor source: a man in his late teens or twenties who received the YFV17D yellow fever vaccine.

This clonotype was counted at least ten times. The chain links TRBV2 to TRBJ1-5, with D unresolved. This CDR3 has 13 amino acids. With 5 bases removed from V and 6 bases from J, the gap between germline ends came to 11 bases. Looked up from germline, CDR1 is SNHLY and CDR2 is FYNNEI. The CDR3 region has the DNA TGTGCCAGCAGTCCCCTTGAGCGTCAGCCCCAGCATTTT. Residues: CASSPLERQPQHF. Supplemented by reference TRBV2 and TRBJ1-5, the full variable domain reads EPEVTQTPSHQVTQMGQEVILRCVPISNHLYFYWYRQILGQKVEFLVSFYNNEISEKSEIFDDQFSVERPDGSNFTLKIRSTKLEDSAMYFCASSPLERQPQHFGDGTRLSIL.

CDR3 nucleotides: TGTGCCGGAGGGGACAGCCCCTACGAGCAGTACTTC. It specifies CAGGDSPYEQYF. This sequence joins TRBV6-6 and TRBJ2-7; a weak D match, TRBD1 (7 bases). The CDR3 sequence is 12 residues long. V was cut by 11 bases and J by 2 bases, with 13 bases left in between. Germline CDR1 is MNHNY and CDR2 is SVGAGI (reference sequence).

This clonotype was seen a handful of times. This could be a read error, since a much larger clone is one nucleotide away. This sequence joins TRBV11-2 and TRBJ1-3; D unclear. In germline, CDR1 is SGHAT, CDR2 FQNNGV. The CDR3 totals 15 residues. Trimming took 0 bases from V and 0 from J, leaving 6 bases between them. The CDR3 spells CASSLDRLSGNTIYF. CDR3 nucleotides: TGTGCCAGCAGCTTAGACAGGCTCTCTGGAAACACCATATATTTT.

This sequence joins TRBV3-1 and TRBJ2-4, with D perhaps matching TRBD1 (5 bases). Germline values: CDR1 LGHDT, CDR2 YNNKEL (reference sequence). V was cut by 1 base and J by 6 bases, with 7 bases left in between. This CDR3 region has 13 residues. The CDR3 loop reads CASSQGDRNIQYF. The DNA of the CDR3 is TGTGCCAGCAGCCAAGGTGACAGAAACATTCAGTACTTC.

A few counts support this clonotype. The V and J genes are TRBV7-2 and TRBJ1-5; D is possibly TRBD1 (5 bases). The length of the CDR3 is 14 residues. Trimming stripped 10 bases from V and 7 bases from J, with 20 bases between. Germline CDR1 and CDR2: SGHTA and FQGNSA. CDR3 sequence (DNA): TGTGCCACCGGTCAGGGATCCCACGGACAGCCCCAGCATTTT. Translation: CATGQGSHGQPQHF.

The rearrangement joins TRBV29-1 to TRBJ2-3; D perhaps matches TRBD2 (6 bases). CDR3 length equals 16 residues. Deletions cut 4 bases from V and 0 bases from J, with 17 bases between. Germline loops: CDR1 SQVTM, CDR2 ANQGSEA. The CDR3 spells CSVVVWDSASTDTQYF. CDR3 bases: TGCAGCGTTGTAGTTTGGGACTCGGCTAGCACAGATACGCAGTATTTT.

The chain carries TRBV9 and TRBJ1-3, with D tentatively TRBD1 (5 bases). V was trimmed by 7 bases and J by 2 bases, leaving 19 bases between them. The CDR3 sequence is 16 residues long. CDR1 SGDLS and CDR2 YYNGEE come from the germline V gene. The CDR3 DNA sequence: TGTGCCAGCGGAGGGGACCTTGGGAGGGCTGGAAACACCATATATTTT. Translation gives CASGGDLGRAGNTIYF. The whole variable domain, remainder taken from reference TRBV9 and TRBJ1-3, is DSGVTQTPKHLITATGQRVTLRCSPRSGDLSVYWYQQSLDQGLQFLIQYYNGEERAKGNILERFSAQQFPDLHSELNLSSLELGDSALYFCASGGDLGRAGNTIYFGEGSWLTVV.

The gene calls are TRBV5-5 and TRBJ2-7, with D possibly matching TRBD1 (5 bases). Germline V lookup: CDR1 SGHKS, CDR2 YYEKEE (reference sequence). V lost 3 bases to trimming and J lost 3 bases, with 13 bases between them. There are 14 residues in the CDR3. For the CDR3, the DNA is TGTGCCAGCAGCTCATTCACAGGAAACTACGAGCAGTACTTC. This codes for CASSSFTGNYEQYF. Using reference TRBV5-5 and TRBJ2-7 for the parts outside the CDR3, the full variable domain is DAGVTQSPTHLIKTRGQQVTLRCSPISGHKSVSWYQQVLGQGPQFIFQYYEKEERGRGNFPDRFSARQFPNYSSELNVNALLLGDSALYLCASSSFTGNYEQYFGPGTRLTVT.

The V gene is TRBV25-1, the J gene TRBJ2-1; TRBD1 is a possible D gene (5 bases). This CDR3 region has 14 residues. The V gene's germline CDR1 is MGHDK and CDR2 SYGVNS. Between the trimmed V and J ends, which lost 0 bases and 6 bases, there was a span of 9 bases. The CDR3 loop is CASSEYRQLNEQFF. The CDR3 nucleotides read TGTGCCAGCAGTGAATATCGACAGCTCAATGAGCAGTTCTTC.

V usage is TRBV7-9 and J usage is TRBJ2-7; D call uncertain. Germline values: CDR1 SEHNR, CDR2 FQNEAQ (reference sequence). V shed 5 bases and J shed 2 bases, with 13 bases lying between them. The CDR3 sequence is 14 residues long. The CDR3 spells CASSGLGGAYEQYF. In DNA, the CDR3 is TGTGCCAGCAGCGGCCTGGGCGGCGCCTACGAGCAGTACTTC.

This chain connects TRBV3-1 to TRBJ2-5; TRBD2 is a possible D gene (5 bases). The germline V and J ends were trimmed by 0 bases and 7 bases, with 21 bases remaining between them. CDR1 is LGHDT, CDR2 YNNKEL, per germline (reference sequence). The CDR3 runs 17 residues. The CDR3 loop reads CASSQDRQQTPGGTQYF. CDR3 nucleotides: TGTGCCAGCAGCCAAGATCGACAACAGACGCCTGGAGGGACCCAGTACTTC.

This clonotype was seen a handful of times. The gene calls are TRBV5-1 and TRBJ2-1, with 11 bases aligning to TRBD2. The CDR3 has 16 amino acids. Looked up from germline, CDR1 is SGHRS and CDR2 is YFSETQ. Trimming cost V 8 bases and J 0 bases; bases outside gene matches: 7. The CDR3 DNA is TGCGCCAGTAGCGGGGGGGCAGTTAGCTCCTACAATGAGCAGTTCTTC. This gives the protein CASSGGAVSSYNEQFF.

This clonotype was counted a few times. V is TRBV7-9 and J is TRBJ1-1, with D possibly matching TRBD1 (5 bases). The CDR3 loop spans 14 amino acids. Trimming removed 5 bases at V and 1 base at J, with 11 bases between. Looked up from germline, CDR1 is SEHNR and CDR2 is FQNEAQ (reference sequence). CDR3 sequence (DNA): TGTGCCAGCAGCCTGACAGCCCAGAACACTGAAGCTTTCTTT. Its translation is CASSLTAQNTEAFF. The variable domain in full, completed from reference TRBV7-9 and TRBJ1-1, reads DTGVSQNPRHKITKRGQNVTFRCDPISEHNRLYWYRQTLGQGPEFLTYFQNEAQLEKSRLLSDRFSAERPKGSFSTLEIQRTEQGDSAMYLCASSLTAQNTEAFFGQGTRLTVV.

About this clonotype itself: A read error may produce the germline difference seen at one junction end. The chain recombines TRBV7-8 with TRBJ2-2, with TRBD1 matching over 7 bases. The CDR3 loop spans 15 amino acids. Germline values: CDR1 SGHVS, CDR2 FQNEAQ. The CDR3 sequence: CASTQGVANTAELFF. In DNA form, the CDR3 reads TGTGCCAGCACCCAGGGGGTAGCGAACACCGCGGAGCTGTTTTTT.

Comments on this clonotype: A junction end diverges from the germline sequence, so it may reflect a read error. The chain is built from TRBV5-5 and TRBJ2-2; D is unclear. The CDR3 is made up of 13 amino acids. Germline V gives CDR1 SGHKS, CDR2 YYEKEE (reference sequence). CDR3 residues: CSSSYRNTGELFF. DNA of the CDR3: TGTTCCAGCAGCTATAGGAACACCGGGGAGCTGTTTTTT.

This clonotype was observed a handful of times. The chain employs TRBV12-3 or TRBV12-4 and TRBJ1-1; 7 nucleotides align to TRBD1. Trimming took 9 bases from V and 0 from J; bases not matched to a gene: 7. This CDR3 has 14 amino acids. CDR3 in DNA: TGTGCCAGTATGGGACAGATCATGAACACTGAAGCTTTCTTT. Its protein product is CASMGQIMNTEAFF.

The sample holds a few counts of this clonotype. The chain has TRBV5-5 and TRBJ1-5, with D uncertain. From germline, CDR1 is SGHKS and CDR2 YYEKEE (reference sequence). With 4 bases removed from V and 4 bases from J, the gap between germline ends came to 12 bases. CDR3 size: 14 residues. CDR3 sequence reads: CASSPGLANQPQHF. The CDR3 DNA follows: TGTGCCAGCAGCCCGGGGTTAGCAAATCAGCCCCAGCATTTT.

This clonotype was counted only a few times. V usage is TRBV7-9 and J usage is TRBJ1-5; unclear D gene. CDR1 and CDR2 (germline): SEHNR, FQNEAQ (reference sequence). This CDR3 is 14 amino acids long. Trimming pared 8 bases from V and 4 bases from J, leaving 15 bases between. As DNA, the CDR3 is TGTGCCAGCGGAGAACGGGCTGGGAATCAGCCCCAGCATTTT. Translation: CASGERAGNQPQHF.

This clonotype appeared a few times. The chain links TRBV19 to TRBJ1-1; 8 positions match TRBD1. With V trimmed by 10 bases and J by 1 base, 8 bases remained unmatched. CDR3 size: 14 residues. CDR1 is LNHDA and CDR2 is SQIVND in the germline V gene (reference sequence). For the CDR3, the DNA is TGTGCCACCAACCTGGACAGGGCGAACACTGAAGCTTTCTTT. The encoded protein is CATNLDRANTEAFF.

This clonotype turned up a few times. The chain employs TRBV7-6 and TRBJ1-4; D is ambiguous. Trimming removed 0 bases from V and 7 bases from J, with 6 bases in between. The CDR3 covers 13 residues. Germline loops: CDR1 SGHVS, CDR2 FNYEAQ. In nucleotides, the CDR3 is TGTGCCAGCAGCTTAGCACGGGGTGAAAAACTGTTTTTT. Its translation is CASSLARGEKLFF.

The rearrangement links TRBV13 to TRBJ2-3; TRBD2 matches 8 bases. The CDR3 loop spans 16 amino acids. J gave up 2 bases and V 1 base, and 5 bases lay outside the gene matches. Germline V gene data show CDR1 as PRHDT and CDR2 as FYEKMQ (reference sequence). CDR3 amino acids: CASSLEVAGTTDTQYF. The CDR3, as DNA: TGTGCCAGCAGCTTAGAGGTAGCGGGGACCACAGATACGCAGTATTTT.

In its sample, this clonotype was seen a few times. The rearrangement links TRBV18 to TRBJ1-1; TRBD1 matches 7 bases. This CDR3 spans 15 amino acids. The trim removed 3 bases at V and 4 bases at J, leaving 8 bases unmatched. Germline V gives CDR1 KGHSH, CDR2 LQKENI. The CDR3 DNA reads TGTGCCAGCTCACCTAAGACAGGGCTGAGCACTGAAGCTTTCTTT. Encoded protein: CASSPKTGLSTEAFF.

The V gene is TRBV20-1, the J gene TRBJ2-6; 13 nucleotides line up with TRBD2. Germline CDR1 reads DFQATT; CDR2 reads SNEGSKA (reference sequence). This CDR3 is 18 amino acids long. V trimming: 0 bases; J trimming: 1 base; junction bases outside the gene matches: 3. Written as DNA, the CDR3 is TGCAGTGCTAGAGACAGACTAGCGGGGGGTTCTGGGGCCAACGTCCTGACTTTC. Translating gives CSARDRLAGGSGANVLTF.

This sequence joins TRBV4-3 and TRBJ2-5, with a weak D call TRBD2 (5 bases). The ends were cut back, 1 base at V and 5 bases at J, with 20 bases in the middle. The CDR3 sequence is 17 residues long. CDR1 is LGHNA, CDR2 YSLEER, per germline. Here the CDR3 reads CASSQGRRLNRGETQYF. CDR3 in DNA: TGCGCCAGCAGCCAAGGTCGCAGACTTAACCGAGGGGAGACCCAGTACTTC.

This clonotype was counted between two and nine times. The chain uses TRBV29-1 and TRBJ1-2, with 7 bases matching TRBD1. The germline V gene encodes CDR1 SQVTM and CDR2 ANQGSEA. CDR3 length equals 16 residues. The trim removed 4 bases at V and 0 bases at J, leaving 11 bases unmatched. The CDR3 region is CSVGGARGRPNYGYTF. In DNA, the CDR3 is TGCAGCGTTGGAGGGGCCAGGGGGAGACCTAACTATGGCTACACCTTC.

This clonotype appeared a few times. This rearrangement joins TRBV27 to TRBJ1-1; D gene unclear. Trimming left V 8 bases short and J 1 base short, with 11 bases between. This CDR3 region has 13 residues. The germline V gene encodes CDR1 MNHEY and CDR2 SMNVEV (reference sequence). As DNA, the CDR3 is TGTGCCAGCGGTCTTAGGTCGAACACTGAAGCTTTCTTT. This translates into CASGLRSNTEAFF.

This clonotype has a handful of counts. The chain is built from TRBV20-1 and TRBJ2-2; a possible D gene is TRBD1 (5 bases). The germline V and J ends were trimmed by 1 base and 1 base, with 7 bases remaining between them. The CDR3 has 14 amino acids. The germline CDR1 and CDR2 sequences are DFQATT and SNEGSKA (reference sequence). CDR3 nucleotide sequence: TGCAGTGCTAGAGTGACAGTGAACACCGGGGAGCTGTTTTTT. Encoded protein: CSARVTVNTGELFF.